This paragraph reports one T cell receptor (beta chain). Its antigen is not identified. The entry originates in a study of beta chain features in type 1 diabetes. Study at large: The samples had more than 95 million sorted cells examined in all. Overall study findings and caveats: Moderately but significantly shorter TCRB CDR3s were found in Type 1 diabetes patients in all four CD4+ subsets. Patients and controls would share equally any PCR tilt toward shorter templates. Junctions at VDJ sites from type 1 diabetes patients had fewer insertions and more deletions.

Germline-derived CDR1 and CDR2 are MNHNS and SASEGT. The CDR3 contains 15 residues. With 6 bases clipped from V and 4 bases from J, the junction kept 9 bases outside the gene matches. As every portion of the isolated RNA was reverse transcribed, the sequencing read expressed TCRB transcripts. Some clones are missing from TCRdb's copy, which holds only in-frame ones; the method was immunoSEQ multiplex PCR. The sample consists of about 740,000 clones, around an eighth of them appearing once. The genes are TRBV6-1 and TRBJ2-1; 7 bases fit TRBD1. Sequenced sample: naive CD4+ T cells from blood. This clonotype was sampled from a young man with type 1 diabetes. The CDR3 reads CASRKTGTAYNEQFF. Written as DNA, the CDR3 is TGTGCCAGCAGGAAGACCGGGACAGCTTACAATGAGCAGTTCTTC.